The 5 T cell receptor beta chains listed next were all sequenced from one sample in a study of identical twins. TCRdb reprocessed the 5' RACE reads with MiXCR, giving one entry per CDR3 protein. Of around 490,000 distinct CDR3 sequences listed, approximately 16% were seen once; the top ten hold about 0.47%. These records were also assigned to another study, of yellow fever vaccine responses in identical twins.

Sequencing was carried out using CD4+ T cells sorted from blood. The receptors here all came from a woman aged 18 to 35 in good health.

In its sample, this clonotype was seen a few times. V is TRBV12-3 or TRBV12-4 and J is TRBJ2-2; the D is unclear. V was trimmed by 4 bases and J by 5 bases, leaving 20 bases between them. The length of the CDR3 is 17 residues. CDR3 DNA: TGTGCCAGCAGTTCAGGCCACCAACGGATGGGGACCGGGGAGCTGTTTTTT. This gives the protein CASSSGHQRMGTGELFF.

In its sample, this clonotype was seen many times. This chain connects TRBV7-8 to TRBJ2-3; 9 nucleotides align to TRBD2. With 5 bases clipped from V and 4 bases from J, the junction kept 13 bases outside the gene matches. CDR1 and CDR2 from the germline V gene are SGHVS and FQNEAQ. There are 17 residues in the CDR3. The CDR3 nucleotides are TGTGCCAGCAGCCCAGAGAGGTCTAGCGGGATAGCAGATACGCAGTATTTT. It translates to CASSPERSSGIADTQYF.

This clonotype occurred a few times. The chain carries TRBV5-1 and TRBJ2-3; maybe TRBD2 (6 bases). The CDR3 loop spans 17 amino acids. V shed 0 bases and J shed 5 bases, with 19 bases lying between them. Germline V gene sequence: CDR1 SGHRS, CDR2 YFSETQ. The CDR3 is CASSLALAGPAQDTQYF. As DNA, the CDR3 is TGCGCCAGCAGCTTGGCTCTGGCGGGGCCTGCGCAAGATACGCAGTATTTT.

This chain joins TRBV25-1 and TRBJ2-2; the D is unclear. Germline CDR1 and CDR2: MGHDK and SYGVNS. The CDR3 runs to 16 residues. V was pared by 1 base and J by 6 bases, with 15 bases between. CDR3 nucleotide sequence: TGTGCCAGCAGTGAATCGGTGCCTCCCCCTGCCGGGGAGCTGTTTTTT. It specifies CASSESVPPPAGELFF.

The V call is TRBV7-9, the J call TRBJ2-7, with a tentative D call TRBD2 (7 bases). V lost 3 bases and J 4 bases, leaving 19 bases between the germline ends. This CDR3 has 16 amino acids. From germline, CDR1 is SEHNR and CDR2 FQNEAQ (reference sequence). The CDR3 reads CASSLGLWTDQYEQYF. The CDR3 nucleotides read TGTGCCAGCAGCTTGGGACTATGGACAGACCAATACGAGCAGTACTTC. The variable domain in full, with the rest retrieved from reference TRBV7-9 and TRBJ2-7, is DTGVSQNPRHKITKRGQNVTFRCDPISEHNRLYWYRQTLGQGPEFLTYFQNEAQLEKSRLLSDRFSAERPKGSFSTLEIQRTEQGDSAMYLCASSLGLWTDQYEQYFGPGTRLTVT.